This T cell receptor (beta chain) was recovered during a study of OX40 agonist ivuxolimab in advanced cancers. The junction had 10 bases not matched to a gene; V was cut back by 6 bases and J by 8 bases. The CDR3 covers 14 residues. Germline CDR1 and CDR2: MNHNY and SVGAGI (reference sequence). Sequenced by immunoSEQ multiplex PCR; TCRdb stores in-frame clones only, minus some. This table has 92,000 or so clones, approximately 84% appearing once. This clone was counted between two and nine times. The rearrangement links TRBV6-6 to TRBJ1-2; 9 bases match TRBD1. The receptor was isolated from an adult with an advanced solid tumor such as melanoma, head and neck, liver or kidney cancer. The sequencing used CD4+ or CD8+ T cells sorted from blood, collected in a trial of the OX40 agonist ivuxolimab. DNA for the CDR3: TGTGCCAGCAGGAGGACAGGGGAGGATGGAGGCTACACCTTC. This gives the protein CASRRTGEDGGYTF.